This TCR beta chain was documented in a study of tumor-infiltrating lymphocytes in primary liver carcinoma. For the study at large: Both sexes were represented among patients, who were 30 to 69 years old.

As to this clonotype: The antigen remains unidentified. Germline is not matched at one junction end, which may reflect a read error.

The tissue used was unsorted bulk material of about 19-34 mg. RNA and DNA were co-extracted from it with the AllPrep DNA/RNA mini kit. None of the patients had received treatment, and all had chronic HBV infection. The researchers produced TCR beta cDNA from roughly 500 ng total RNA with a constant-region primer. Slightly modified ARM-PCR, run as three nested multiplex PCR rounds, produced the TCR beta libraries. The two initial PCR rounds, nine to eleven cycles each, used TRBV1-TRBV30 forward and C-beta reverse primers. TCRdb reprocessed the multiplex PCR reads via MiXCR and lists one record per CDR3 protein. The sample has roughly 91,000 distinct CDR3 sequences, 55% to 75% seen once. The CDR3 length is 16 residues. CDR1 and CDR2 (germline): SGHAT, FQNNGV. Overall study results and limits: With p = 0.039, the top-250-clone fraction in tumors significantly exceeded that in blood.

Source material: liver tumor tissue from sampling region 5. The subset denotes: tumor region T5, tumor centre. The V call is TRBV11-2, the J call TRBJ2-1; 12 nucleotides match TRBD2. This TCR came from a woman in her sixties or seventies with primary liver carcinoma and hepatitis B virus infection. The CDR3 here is CASSSTSGRTCNDQFF. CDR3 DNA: TGTGCCAGCAGCTCAACTAGCGGGAGGACCTGCAATGACCAGTTCTTC.